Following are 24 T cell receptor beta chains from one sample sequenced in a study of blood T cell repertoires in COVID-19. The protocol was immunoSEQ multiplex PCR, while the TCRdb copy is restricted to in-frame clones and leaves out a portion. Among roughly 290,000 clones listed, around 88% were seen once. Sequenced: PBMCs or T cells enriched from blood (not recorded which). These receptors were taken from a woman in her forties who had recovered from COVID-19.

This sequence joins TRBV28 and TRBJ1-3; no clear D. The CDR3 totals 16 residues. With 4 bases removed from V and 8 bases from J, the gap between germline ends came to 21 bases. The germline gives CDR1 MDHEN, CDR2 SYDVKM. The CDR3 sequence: CASSSLHPNSGDTIYF. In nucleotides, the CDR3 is TGTGCCAGCAGTTCCCTACACCCAAATTCCGGAGACACCATATATTTT.

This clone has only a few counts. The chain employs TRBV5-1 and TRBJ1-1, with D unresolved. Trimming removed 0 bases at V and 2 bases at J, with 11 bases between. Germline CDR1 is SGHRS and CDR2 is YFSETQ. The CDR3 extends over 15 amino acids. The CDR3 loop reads CASSLDFSDNTEAFF. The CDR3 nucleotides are TGCGCCAGCAGCTTGGACTTTAGCGACAACACTGAAGCTTTCTTT.

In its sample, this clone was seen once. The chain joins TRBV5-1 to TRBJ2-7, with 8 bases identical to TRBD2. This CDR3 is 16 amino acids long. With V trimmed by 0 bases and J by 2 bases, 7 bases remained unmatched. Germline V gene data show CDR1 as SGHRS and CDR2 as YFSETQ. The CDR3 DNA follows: TGCGCCAGCAGCTTGGTCCCAACTAGCGGAACCTACGAGCAGTACTTC. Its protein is CASSLVPTSGTYEQYF.

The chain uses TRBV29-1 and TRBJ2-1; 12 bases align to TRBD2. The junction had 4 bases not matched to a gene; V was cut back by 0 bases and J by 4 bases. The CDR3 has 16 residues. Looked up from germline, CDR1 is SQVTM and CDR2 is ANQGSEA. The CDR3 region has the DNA TGCAGCGTTGAAGAAGCTGGACTAGCGGGGTACAATGAGCAGTTCTTC. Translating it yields CSVEEAGLAGYNEQFF.

CDR3 sequence: CASSGADTQYF. In nucleotides, the CDR3 is TGTGCCAGCAGTGGGGCGGATACGCAGTATTTT. This chain connects TRBV14 to TRBJ2-3; TRBD1 is a possible D gene (5 bases). The ends were cut back, 6 bases at V and 6 bases at J, with 7 bases in the middle. This CDR3 comprises 11 residues. Per germline, CDR1 SGHDN and CDR2 FVKESK.

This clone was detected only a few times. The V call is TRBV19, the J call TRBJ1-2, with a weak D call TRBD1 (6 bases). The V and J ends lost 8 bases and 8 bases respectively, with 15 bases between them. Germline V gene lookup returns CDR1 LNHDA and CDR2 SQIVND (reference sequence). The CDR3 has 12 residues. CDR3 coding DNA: TGTGCCAGTGCCGACAGGCTCCTCGGCTACACCTTC. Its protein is CASADRLLGYTF.

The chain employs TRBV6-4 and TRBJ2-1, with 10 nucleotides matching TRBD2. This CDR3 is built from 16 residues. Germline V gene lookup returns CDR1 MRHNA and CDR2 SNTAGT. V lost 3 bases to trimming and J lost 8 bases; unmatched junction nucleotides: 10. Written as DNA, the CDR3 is TGTGCCAGCAGTGATAAGGGACTAGCGAGAGGGGATGAGCAGTTCTTC. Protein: CASSDKGLARGDEQFF.

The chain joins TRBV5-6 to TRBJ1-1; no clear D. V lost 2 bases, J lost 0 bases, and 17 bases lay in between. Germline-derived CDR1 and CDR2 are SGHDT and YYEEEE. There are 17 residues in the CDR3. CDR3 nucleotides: TGTGCCAGCAGCTTTTACGACTTCCCGGGTCTGAACACTGAAGCTTTCTTT. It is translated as CASSFYDFPGLNTEAFF.

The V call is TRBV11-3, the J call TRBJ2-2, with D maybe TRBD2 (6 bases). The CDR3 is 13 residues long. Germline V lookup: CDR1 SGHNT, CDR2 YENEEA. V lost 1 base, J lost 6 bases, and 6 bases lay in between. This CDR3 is CASSLGGAGELFF. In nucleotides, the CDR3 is TGTGCCAGCAGCTTAGGGGGGGCCGGGGAGCTGTTTTTT.

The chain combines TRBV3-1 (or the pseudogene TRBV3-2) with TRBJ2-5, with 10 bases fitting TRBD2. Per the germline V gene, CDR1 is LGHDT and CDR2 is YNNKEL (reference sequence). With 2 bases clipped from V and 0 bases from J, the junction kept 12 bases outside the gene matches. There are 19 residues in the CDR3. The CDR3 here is CASSQLGLAASGNQETQYF. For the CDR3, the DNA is TGTGCCAGCAGCCAACTCGGACTAGCGGCTTCAGGAAACCAAGAGACCCAGTACTTC.

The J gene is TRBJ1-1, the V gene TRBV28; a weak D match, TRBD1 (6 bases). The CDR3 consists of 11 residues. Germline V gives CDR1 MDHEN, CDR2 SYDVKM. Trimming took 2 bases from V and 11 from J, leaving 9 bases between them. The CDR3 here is CASSLAGAAFF. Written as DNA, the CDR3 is TGTGCCAGCAGTTTAGCAGGGGCGGCTTTCTTT.

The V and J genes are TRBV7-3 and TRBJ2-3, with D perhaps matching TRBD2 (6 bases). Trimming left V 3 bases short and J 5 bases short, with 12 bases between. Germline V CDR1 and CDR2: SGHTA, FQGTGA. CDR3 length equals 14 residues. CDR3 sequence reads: CASSFSGNQDTQYF. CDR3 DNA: TGTGCCAGCAGCTTTAGCGGCAATCAAGATACGCAGTATTTT.

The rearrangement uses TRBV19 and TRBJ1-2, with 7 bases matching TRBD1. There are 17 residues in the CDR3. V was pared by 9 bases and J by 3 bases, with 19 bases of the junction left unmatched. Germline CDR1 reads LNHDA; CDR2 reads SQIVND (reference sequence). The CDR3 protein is CASLSVGVPGQHYGYTF. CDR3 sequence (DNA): TGTGCCAGCCTGAGTGTCGGGGTTCCGGGACAGCACTATGGCTACACCTTC.

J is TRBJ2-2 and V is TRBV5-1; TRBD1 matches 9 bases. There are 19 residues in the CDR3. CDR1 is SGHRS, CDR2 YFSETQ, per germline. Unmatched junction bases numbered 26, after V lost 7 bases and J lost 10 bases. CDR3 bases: TGCGCCAGCTTAGTCTCCGGGACAGGGTTGGCTCACCGGGTTGTGGAGCTGTTTTTT. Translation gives CASLVSGTGLAHRVVELFF.

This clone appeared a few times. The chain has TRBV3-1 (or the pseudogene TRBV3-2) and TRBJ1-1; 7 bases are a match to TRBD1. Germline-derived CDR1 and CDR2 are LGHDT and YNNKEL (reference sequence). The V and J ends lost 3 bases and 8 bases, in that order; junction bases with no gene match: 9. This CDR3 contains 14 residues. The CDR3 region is CASSHSTGKREAFF. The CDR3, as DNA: TGTGCCAGCAGCCACTCGACAGGGAAGAGAGAAGCTTTCTTT.

The CDR3 here is CASSSIKHLLASSTDTQYF. The CDR3 nucleotides read TGTGCCAGCAGCTCAATAAAACACCTACTAGCGTCTAGCACAGATACGCAGTATTTT. The V gene is TRBV7-2, the J gene TRBJ2-3; TRBD2 agrees at 7 bases. Per germline, CDR1 SGHTA and CDR2 FQGNSA. CDR3 size: 19 residues. The J segment lost 0 bases and the V segment lost 4 bases, leaving 16 bases of the junction unmatched.

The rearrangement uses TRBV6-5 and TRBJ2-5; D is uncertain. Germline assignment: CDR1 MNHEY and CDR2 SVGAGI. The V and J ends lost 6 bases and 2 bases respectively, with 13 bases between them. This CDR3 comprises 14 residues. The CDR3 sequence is CASRPYYSQETQYF. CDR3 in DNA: TGTGCCAGCAGGCCCTACTATTCTCAAGAGACCCAGTACTTC.

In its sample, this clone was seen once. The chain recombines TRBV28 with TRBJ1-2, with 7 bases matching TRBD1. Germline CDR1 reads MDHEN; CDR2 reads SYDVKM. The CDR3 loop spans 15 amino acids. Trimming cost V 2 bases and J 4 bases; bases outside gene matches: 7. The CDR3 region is CASSLQGGPFYGYTF. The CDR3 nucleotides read TGTGCCAGCAGTTTACAAGGGGGCCCGTTCTATGGCTACACCTTC.

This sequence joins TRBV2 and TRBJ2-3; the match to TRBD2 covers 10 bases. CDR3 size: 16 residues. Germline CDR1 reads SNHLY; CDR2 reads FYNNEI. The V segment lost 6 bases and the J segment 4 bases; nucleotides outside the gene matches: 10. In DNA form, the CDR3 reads TGTGCCAGCAGCCCTAACCGGGGACTAGCGTCAGATACGCAGTATTTT. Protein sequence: CASSPNRGLASDTQYF.

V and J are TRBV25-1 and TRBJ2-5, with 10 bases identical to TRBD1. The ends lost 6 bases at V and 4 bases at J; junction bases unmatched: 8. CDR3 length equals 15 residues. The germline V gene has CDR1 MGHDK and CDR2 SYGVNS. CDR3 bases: TGTGCCAGCAGCCGTTTTGGGGACAGGGGAGAGACCCAGTACTTC. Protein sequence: CASSRFGDRGETQYF.

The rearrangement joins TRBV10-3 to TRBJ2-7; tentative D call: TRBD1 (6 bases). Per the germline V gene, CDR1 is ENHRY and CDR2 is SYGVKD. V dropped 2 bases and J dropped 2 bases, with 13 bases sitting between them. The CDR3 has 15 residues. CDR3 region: CAISEISRTAYEQYF. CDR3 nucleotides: TGTGCCATCAGTGAGATAAGTAGGACAGCCTACGAGCAGTACTTC.

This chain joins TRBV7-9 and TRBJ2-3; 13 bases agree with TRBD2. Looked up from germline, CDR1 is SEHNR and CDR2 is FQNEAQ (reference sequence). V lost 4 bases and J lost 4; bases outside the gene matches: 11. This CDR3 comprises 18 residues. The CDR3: CASSSPLRLAGGPDTQYF. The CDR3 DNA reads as TGTGCCAGCAGCTCCCCCCTCAGACTAGCGGGGGGCCCAGATACGCAGTATTTT.

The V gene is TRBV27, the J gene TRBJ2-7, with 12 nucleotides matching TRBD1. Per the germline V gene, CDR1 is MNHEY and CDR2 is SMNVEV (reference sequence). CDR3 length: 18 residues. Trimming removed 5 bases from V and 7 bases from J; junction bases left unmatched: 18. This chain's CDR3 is CASSGDRGRAGGSGEQYF. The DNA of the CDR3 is TGTGCCAGCAGTGGGGACAGGGGGCGTGCGGGGGGCTCCGGAGAGCAGTACTTC.

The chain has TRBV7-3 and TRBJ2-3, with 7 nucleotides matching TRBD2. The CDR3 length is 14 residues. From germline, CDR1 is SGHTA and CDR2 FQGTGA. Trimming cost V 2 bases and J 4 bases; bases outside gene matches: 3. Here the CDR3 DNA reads TGTGCCAGCAGCTTATCTGCGGGAGCAGATACGCAGTATTTT. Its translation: CASSLSAGADTQYF. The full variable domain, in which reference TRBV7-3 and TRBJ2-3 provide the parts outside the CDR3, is GAGVSQTPSNKVTEKGKYVELRCDPISGHTALYWYRQSLGQGPEFLIYFQGTGAADDSGLPNDRFFAVRPEGSVSTLKIQRTERGDSAVYLCASSLSAGADTQYFGPGTRLTVL.